This entry lists 8 T cell receptor beta chains sequenced from one sample in a study of T cells in Graves' hyperthyroidism and ophthalmopathy. It was RNA transcripts that yielded the amplified TCR beta CDR3 regions. When the TCR CDR3 underwent first-round RT-PCR, the HTBI primer set was used. TCRdb re-called the multiplex PCR reads with MiXCR, one entry per CDR3 protein. Counted here are around 540,000 distinct CDR3 sequences, around 42% occurring once; the ten biggest clones make up about 7.8%. The specimen was peripheral blood or thyroid tissue (not recorded which). Receptors originate from a woman aged 18-29 years with Graves' hyperthyroidism.

As for this clonotype: This may arise from a read error, as a much more abundant clone is one base away. The J gene is TRBJ2-7, the V gene TRBV24-1; tentatively, D is TRBD2 (6 bases). Trimming left V 4 bases short and J 4 bases short, with 13 bases between. Germline lookup yields CDR1 KGHDR and CDR2 SFDVKD. The CDR3 is 14 residues long. For the CDR3, the DNA is TGTGCCACCAGTGACCCCGATGGAGGGTACGAGCAGTACTTC. Translation gives CATSDPDGGYEQYF.

In its sample, this clonotype was seen many times. The chain recombines TRBV7-9 with TRBJ1-1; D is undetermined. Trimming cost V 4 bases and J 8 bases, with 8 bases left between them. The CDR3 covers 11 residues. The germline V gene has CDR1 SEHNR and CDR2 FQNEAQ (reference sequence). The CDR3 loop reads CASSSRQEAFF. As DNA, the CDR3 is TGTGCCAGCAGCTCGAGACAAGAAGCTTTCTTT. Together with reference TRBV7-9 and TRBJ1-1, the CDR3 gives the full variable domain: DTGVSQNPRHKITKRGQNVTFRCDPISEHNRLYWYRQTLGQGPEFLTYFQNEAQLEKSRLLSDRFSAERPKGSFSTLEIQRTEQGDSAMYLCASSSRQEAFFGQGTRLTVV.

The table lists this clonotype with a few counts. This chain joins TRBV7-3 and TRBJ2-7; a possible D gene is TRBD1 (6 bases). This CDR3 comprises 16 residues. CDR1 is SGHTA and CDR2 is FQGTGA in the germline V gene. Trimming stripped 2 bases from V and 5 bases from J, with 19 bases between. The CDR3 loop reads CASSLPSGHYAHEQYF. DNA for the CDR3: TGTGCCAGCAGCTTACCCTCGGGACACTACGCCCACGAGCAGTACTTC.

The V gene is TRBV2, the J gene TRBJ1-4; no clear D. V was trimmed by 6 bases and J by 13 bases, leaving 24 bases between them. Germline CDR1 reads SNHLY; CDR2 reads FYNNEI. This CDR3 region has 15 residues. The CDR3 reads CASSLEASGREGLFF. The CDR3 DNA reads as TGTGCCAGCAGCCTTGAGGCCTCGGGGAGGGAGGGACTGTTTTTT.

The genes are TRBV25-1 and TRBJ1-4, with 7 positions matching TRBD1. This CDR3 region has 15 residues. After removal of 6 bases from V and 10 bases from J, the junction contained 14 bases not matched to a gene. Germline CDR1 and CDR2: MGHDK and SYGVNS. This CDR3 reads CASSRGQTGYGKLFF. The CDR3 nucleotides read TGTGCCAGCAGCAGGGGACAGACGGGATATGGAAAACTGTTTTTT.

In its sample, this clonotype was seen a few times. The gene calls are TRBV12-3 or TRBV12-4 and TRBJ1-2; the D is unclear. Trimming removed 4 bases from V and 4 bases from J, with 10 bases in between. This CDR3 spans 13 amino acids. DNA for the CDR3: TGTGCCAGCAGTTCAACGTTATCCTATGGCTACACCTTC. Residues: CASSSTLSYGYTF.

The rearrangement joins TRBV9 to TRBJ2-2, with D hard to call. CDR1 is SGDLS, CDR2 YYNGEE, per germline. The germline V and J ends were trimmed by 4 bases and 6 bases, with 13 bases remaining between them. This CDR3 is built from 14 residues. The CDR3, as DNA: TGTGCCAGCAGCCAAGACGGTTATCCCGGGGAGCTGTTTTTT. This gives the protein CASSQDGYPGELFF.

This clonotype was seen at least ten times. The chain combines TRBV24-1 with TRBJ2-5, with 10 bases matching TRBD2. V dropped 2 bases and J dropped 3; count of bases not matched to a gene: 2. The CDR3 has 15 residues. CDR1 and CDR2 (germline): KGHDR, SFDVKD. The CDR3 here is CATSDWLAGEETQYF. The CDR3 DNA follows: TGTGCCACCAGTGATTGGCTAGCGGGAGAAGAGACCCAGTACTTC.